This T cell receptor beta chain was retrieved from a study of radiation and T cells in renal cell carcinoma. The overall study: Nephrectomy followed 15 Gy stereotactic body radiation by 4 weeks.

Of note for this clone: What it binds is unknown.

The sample's time point: baseline pretreatment blood. Treatment denoted: 15 Gy SBRT to primary tumor, nephrectomy 4 weeks later. Radiation-treated patients gave blood at baseline, week 2 and week 4. This renal cell carcinoma was of the clear cell type. The CDR3 runs 15 residues. V shed 2 bases and J 2 bases; nucleotides not matched to a gene: 2. The V gene's germline CDR1 is SGDLS and CDR2 YYNGEE. Using immunoSEQ multiplex PCR, the repertoire was profiled, and TCRdb retains in-frame clones only, with some absent. The data contain 130,000 to 150,000 clones, roughly 90% of them singletons. Findings of the study overall: Top tumor clonotypes rose in blood 2 weeks post-radiation, then contracted.

The chain recombines TRBV9 with TRBJ2-7; the match to TRBD1 covers 12 bases. The sequence derives from a woman between 65 and 79 years old with renal cell carcinoma. Here the sequenced sample was blood, taken from a patient whose treatment included radiotherapy and nephrectomy. Here the CDR3 DNA reads TGTGCCAGCAGCGTGGGGGACAGGGGGCCCTACGAGCAGTACTTC. It codes for CASSVGDRGPYEQYF.